This TCR beta chain was retrieved from a study of CD8 T cells in Susac syndrome (dated by TCRdb to about 2019). Background for the entire study: Repertoire sequencing was used to test whether CD8+ T cell activation and differentiation in Susac syndrome was antigen driven.

V is cut by 3 bases and J by 6 bases, and the space between the germline ends is 5 bases. Including the terminal cysteine and phenylalanine, the CDR3 comprises 10 residues. Solely the CDR3 DNA is kept, with 30 bases framed from the first base. For CDR1 and CDR2, the germline V gene (reference sequence) lists DFQATT and SNEGSKA. High-throughput TCR beta sequencing profiled peripheral blood CD8+ and CD4+ T cells from healthy donors, Susac syndrome patients and multiple sclerosis patients. Treatment-naive patients with stable or active relapsing-remitting disease fulfilling revised McDonald criteria were used as multiple sclerosis controls. Bulk CD8+ and CD4+ T cells were purified magnetically by negative isolation, whereas CD8+ TEMRA cells were enriched by FACS. Blood was drawn into EDTA tubes, processed within 24 hours, and PBMCs were isolated by density gradient centrifugation. PBMCs intended for TCR sequencing were frozen in liquid nitrogen and were later thawed in a 37 degrees C water bath. A purity of at least 90% was achieved for sorted or isolated CD4+, CD8+ and CD8+ TEMRA cells.

RNA was extracted with the RNeasy kit and about 0.45 to 1 ug was reverse transcribed using random hexamers. TCR beta CDR3 regions were amplified with the immunoSEQ multiplex PCR assay covering 54 Vbeta and 13 Jbeta segments. PCR amplification bias was corrected using a synthetic template baseline for primer optimization and computational correction. The original pipeline was this. Only productive sequences were kept, with reads annotated to V, D and J genes according to IMGT and analyzed in immunoSEQ Analyzer. To calculate clonality, Shannon entropy was normalized by log2 of the number of productive unique sequences and then subtracted from one. Public and private clones were assessed among the 100 most prevalent clones of each patient and control. A clone was defined as Susac-specific if it was absent from the healthy and MS cohorts, from roughly 1,000 published viral clones and from other ImmuneACCESS disease sequences. TCRdb reanalyzed the raw reads on its own, using fastp at Q25 for trimming and MiXCR for clone calling, and kept in-frame beta chains. Rows with a matching CDR3 protein are joined into one entry that keeps the most common DNA and genes. The V and J calls and clone size come from TCRdb's table, not from the authors' own analysis. Recorded for this sample are 150,000 or so distinct CDR3 sequences; around 94% of them occurred a single time. The ten largest clones represent 0.075% to 0.095% of the sample.

Points on this clonotype: No antigen is known for it. No per-base quality is available; no much larger clone lies one base away.

Summary of the overall study and its limitations: The number of individuals in the TCR sequencing and HLA analysis was recognized as being relatively small.

The clonotype comes from a human donor with multiple sclerosis. Recombination connected TRBV20-1 to TRBJ1-1, with the D gene too uncertain to name. The sequencing input was CD4+ T cells from PBMCs. The DNA sequence is given as TGCAGTGCTAGCTGGTCTGAAGCTTTCTTT. Its translation reads: CSASWSEAFF.